This TCR beta chain derives from a study of neurological immune-mediated disorders (dated by TCRdb to between 2018 and 2020). Some background on the complete study: Among the roughly 34 multiple sclerosis patients, relapsing-remitting MS accounted for around 30 and secondary progressive MS accounted for 3. The study compared peripheral blood TCR-beta repertoires of HTLV-I-associated myelopathy (HAM/TSP) patients, multiple sclerosis patients and healthy controls using UMI-based sequencing. Alongside PBMC samples, the set of some 98 TCR-beta libraries contained longitudinal samples, technical triplicates, and paired CD4+ and CD8+ T-cell subsets that had been sorted. The cohort included approximately 68 subjects: roughly 15 with HAM/TSP, around 35 with multiple sclerosis, and approximately 20 healthy controls.

For the unsorted PBMC libraries, 2 million PBMCs were stored in RNAlater at -80 degrees C until RNA extraction and were used to generate the libraries. Multiple sclerosis patients were enrolled in a US clinical protocol under which disease progression was evaluated by magnetic resonance imaging. Peripheral blood was subjected to Ficoll-Hypaque density gradient centrifugation to isolate PBMCs, which were then cryopreserved in liquid nitrogen. To synthesize cDNA, template-switch 5'RACE was performed with a primer carrying a 10-nucleotide random unique molecular identifier so that each TCR transcript was tagged. Over 170 million TCR-beta sequences, covering 15-18 subjects, were produced in each sequencing run. The RNeasy kit was used to extract total RNA. TCR-beta VDJ regions were amplified with primers for the TCR constant region and the 5'RACE anchor, using the KAPA Real-time Library Amplification kit. Sample indexes and Illumina adaptors were added in a first PCR, and a second PCR then increased library yield. The roughly 650 bp TCR product was size-selected on a 2% E-gel SizeSelection system after Ampure bead purification. Library quality was checked on a Bioanalyzer, concentration was measured with Qubit, and libraries were quantified with the Kapa Library Quantification kit before pooling. Libraries were sequenced paired-end 2 x 150 bp on an Illumina HiSeq 2500. To increase sequence diversity, roughly 23-30% phiX was spiked into each library pool. The original methods were these. The UMI-based MiGEC pipeline processed quality-filtered reads and removed over 80% of raw TCR sequences during error correction. IMGT germline references were used for aligning VDJ genes, and each clonotype was defined as a unique CDR3 amino acid sequence together with its V-J genes. Clonal expansion, Shannon diversity and CDR3 relatedness were evaluated with VDJtools (CalcPairwiseDistances, ClusterSamples), while phylogenetic trees were built in CLCbio workbench. Expanded clones were defined as having at least 8 unique UMIs, based on coefficient-of-variation modelling across technical triplicates. TCRdb ran its own pipeline on the public reads, namely fastp trimming at Q25 and MiXCR clone calling, and kept in-frame beta chains. Under each unique CDR3 protein, matching rows form one entry showing the most common genes and DNA. The V and J calls, along with clone size, are taken from TCRdb and not from the paper's own processing. This sample holds 54,000 or so distinct CDR3 sequences; around 3.5% were observed only once. Around 3.3% of the sample is taken by the ten largest.

The trim is 3 bases for V and 0 bases for J, with a gap of 11 bases between the germline ends. The cysteine opens and the phenylalanine closes a CDR3 of 15 amino acids. Of the read, only the CDR3 DNA is kept; its 45 bases are in frame from base 1. The germline V gene (reference sequence) yields MNHEY for CDR1 and SMNVEV for CDR2. Overall results and qualifications from the work: No identical CDR3 amino acid sequences were found to be shared among expanded clones across subjects, suggesting that TCR-beta repertoires were private in all groups. Phylogenetic analysis grouped repertoires from 18 of 34 MS patients into a cluster of related CDR3 sequences, suggesting a possible repertoire-level signature. The highest TCR clonal expansion was observed in HAM/TSP patients, whereas the lowest was observed in MS patients, even when compared with healthy controls. No association of the MS cluster with clinical or MRI features was observed, and the need for larger cohorts was stated by the authors.

This clonotype was seen a few times. The target of this receptor is not known. Qualities for individual bases were not recorded, and no much larger clone is one base off. The sequenced material came from PBMCs. The TCR comes from a woman under 40 with multiple sclerosis. Recombination connected TRBV27 to TRBJ1-1, and the D gene may be TRBD1, 5 bases matching. The DNA sequence follows: TGTGCCAGCAGTTTGCACGGGACGGTGAACACTGAAGCTTTCTTT. Translated, it reads CASSLHGTVNTEAFF.